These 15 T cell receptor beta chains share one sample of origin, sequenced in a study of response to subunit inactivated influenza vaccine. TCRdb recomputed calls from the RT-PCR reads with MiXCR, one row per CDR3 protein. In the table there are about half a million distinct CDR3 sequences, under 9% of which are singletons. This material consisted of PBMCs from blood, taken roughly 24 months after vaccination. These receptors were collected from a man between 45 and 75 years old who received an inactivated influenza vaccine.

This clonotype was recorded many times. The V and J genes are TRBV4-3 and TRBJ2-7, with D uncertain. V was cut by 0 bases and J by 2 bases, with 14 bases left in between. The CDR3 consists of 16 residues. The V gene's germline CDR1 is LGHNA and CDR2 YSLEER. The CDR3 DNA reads TGCGCCAGCAGCCAAGATCGTTGGACCAGCCCCTACGAGCAGTACTTC. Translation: CASSQDRWTSPYEQYF.

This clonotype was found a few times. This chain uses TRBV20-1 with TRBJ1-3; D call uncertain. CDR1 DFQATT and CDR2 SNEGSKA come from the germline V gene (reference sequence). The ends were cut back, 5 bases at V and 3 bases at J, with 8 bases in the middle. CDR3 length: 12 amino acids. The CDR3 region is CSASPRGNTIYF. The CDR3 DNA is TGCAGTGCTTCCCCCCGTGGAAACACCATATATTTT.

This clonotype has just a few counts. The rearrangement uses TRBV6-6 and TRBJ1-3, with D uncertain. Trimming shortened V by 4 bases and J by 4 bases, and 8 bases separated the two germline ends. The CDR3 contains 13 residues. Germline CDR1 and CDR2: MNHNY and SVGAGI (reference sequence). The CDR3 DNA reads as TGTGCCAGCAGTTCAGCTCAGGGAAACACCATATATTTT. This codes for CASSSAQGNTIYF.

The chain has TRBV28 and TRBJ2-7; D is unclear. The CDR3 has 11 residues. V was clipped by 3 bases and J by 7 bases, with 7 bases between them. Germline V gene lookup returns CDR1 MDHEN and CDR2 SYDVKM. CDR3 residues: CASSLHWEQYF. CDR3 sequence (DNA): TGTGCCAGCAGTTTGCATTGGGAGCAGTACTTC.

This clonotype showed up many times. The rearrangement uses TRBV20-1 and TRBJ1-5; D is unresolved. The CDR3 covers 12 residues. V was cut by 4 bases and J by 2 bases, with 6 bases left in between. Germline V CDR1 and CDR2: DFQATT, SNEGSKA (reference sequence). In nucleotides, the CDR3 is TGCAGTGCTAAAGGAGGCAATCAGCCCCAGCATTTT. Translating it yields CSAKGGNQPQHF.

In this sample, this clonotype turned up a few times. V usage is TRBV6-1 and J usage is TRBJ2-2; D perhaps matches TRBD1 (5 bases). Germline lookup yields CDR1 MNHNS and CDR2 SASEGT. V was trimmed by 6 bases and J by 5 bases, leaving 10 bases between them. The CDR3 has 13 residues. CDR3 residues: CASRTGQTGELFF. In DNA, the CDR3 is TGTGCCAGCAGAACAGGCCAGACCGGGGAGCTGTTTTTT.

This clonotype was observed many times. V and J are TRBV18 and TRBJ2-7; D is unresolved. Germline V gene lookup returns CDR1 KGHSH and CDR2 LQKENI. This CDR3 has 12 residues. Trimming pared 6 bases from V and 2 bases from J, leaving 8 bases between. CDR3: CASSSRTYEQYF. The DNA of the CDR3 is TGTGCCAGCTCCTCGCGAACCTACGAGCAGTACTTC. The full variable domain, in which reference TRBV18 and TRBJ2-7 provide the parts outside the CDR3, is NAGVMQNPRHLVRRRGQEARLRCSPMKGHSHVYWYRQLPEEGLKFMVYLQKENIIDESGMPKERFSAEFPKEGPSILRIQQVVRGDSAAYFCASSSRTYEQYFGPGTRLTVT.

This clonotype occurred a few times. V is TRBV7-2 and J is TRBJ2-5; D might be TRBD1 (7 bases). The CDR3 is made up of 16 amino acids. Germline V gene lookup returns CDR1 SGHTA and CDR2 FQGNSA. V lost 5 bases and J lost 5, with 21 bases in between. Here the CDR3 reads CASSPRRRGLGETQYF. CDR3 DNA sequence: TGTGCCAGCAGCCCAAGGCGGAGGGGGCTTGGGGAGACCCAGTACTTC.

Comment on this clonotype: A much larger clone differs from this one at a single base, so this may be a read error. The CDR3 nucleotides are TGTACCAGCAGCTTAGGAGGAATTAATACGCAGTATTTT. Protein: CTSSLGGINTQYF. The J gene is TRBJ2-3, the V gene TRBV7-2; D is ambiguous. The V gene lost 1 base and the J gene lost 7 bases, with 9 bases spanning the gap. This CDR3 contains 13 residues. The germline V gene encodes CDR1 SGHTA and CDR2 FQGNSA.

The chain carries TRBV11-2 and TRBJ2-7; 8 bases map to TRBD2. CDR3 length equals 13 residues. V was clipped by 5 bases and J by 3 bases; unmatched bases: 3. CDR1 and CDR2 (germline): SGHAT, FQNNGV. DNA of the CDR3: TGTGCCAGCAGCGCGGGACTAGTCTACGAGCAGTACTTC. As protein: CASSAGLVYEQYF.

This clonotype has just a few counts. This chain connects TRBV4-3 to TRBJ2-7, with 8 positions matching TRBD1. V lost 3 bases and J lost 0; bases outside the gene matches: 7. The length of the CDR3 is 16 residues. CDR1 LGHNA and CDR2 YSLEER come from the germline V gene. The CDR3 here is CASSHAAGTGSYEQYF. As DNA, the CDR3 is TGCGCCAGCAGCCATGCCGCCGGGACAGGCTCCTACGAGCAGTACTTC.

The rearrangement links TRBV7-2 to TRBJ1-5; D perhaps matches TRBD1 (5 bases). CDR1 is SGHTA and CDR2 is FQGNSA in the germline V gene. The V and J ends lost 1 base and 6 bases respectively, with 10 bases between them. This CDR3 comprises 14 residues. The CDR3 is CASSLVYQGQPQHF. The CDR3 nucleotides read TGTGCCAGCAGCTTAGTATATCAGGGTCAGCCCCAGCATTTT. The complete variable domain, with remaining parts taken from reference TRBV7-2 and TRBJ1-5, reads GAGVSQSPSNKVTEKGKDVELRCDPISGHTALYWYRQSLGQGLEFLIYFQGNSAPDKSGLPSDRFSAERTGGSVSTLTIQRTQQEDSAVYLCASSLVYQGQPQHFGDGTRLSIL.

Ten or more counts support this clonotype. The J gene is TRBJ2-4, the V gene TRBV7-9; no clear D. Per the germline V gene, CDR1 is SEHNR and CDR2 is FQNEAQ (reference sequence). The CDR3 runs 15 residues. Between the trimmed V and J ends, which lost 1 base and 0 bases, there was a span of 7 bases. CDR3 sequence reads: CASSLGSSAKNIQYF. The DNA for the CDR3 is TGTGCCAGCAGCTTAGGGTCCTCAGCCAAAAACATTCAGTACTTC.

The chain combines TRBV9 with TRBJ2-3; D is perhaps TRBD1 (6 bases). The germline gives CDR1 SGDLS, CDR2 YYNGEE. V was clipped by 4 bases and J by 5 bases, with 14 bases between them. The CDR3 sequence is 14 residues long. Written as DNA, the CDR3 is TGTGCCAGCAGCCCCCAGGGGCAGTTAGATACGCAGTATTTT. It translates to CASSPQGQLDTQYF.

DNA for the CDR3: TGTGCCAGCAGCGTACAGGGGCGAGGAGCTTTCTTT. This codes for CASSVQGRGAFF. The V and J genes are TRBV7-9 and TRBJ1-1; TRBD1 aligns across 7 bases. Germline values: CDR1 SEHNR, CDR2 FQNEAQ (reference sequence). The CDR3 has 12 amino acids. With 5 bases clipped from V and 10 bases from J, the junction kept 7 bases outside the gene matches.